Given below is one T cell receptor beta chain in context. The antigen is not known. This specimen comes from a study of cytomegalovirus exposure and HLA in healthy donors. In germline, CDR1 is LNHNV, CDR2 YYDKDF (reference sequence). J lost 3 bases, V lost 1 base, and 6 bases had no gene match. This CDR3 region has 16 residues. The study, taken as a whole, reports: An apparent linkage of common viral pathogens to several of the most significant clusters emerged in a later analysis.

PCR involved 60 Vbeta and 13 Jbeta primers. Generated by immunoSEQ multiplex PCR, the TCRdb table keeps only in-frame clones and is missing some. This listing includes roughly 77,000 clones. Sequencing was done on a sample of PBMCs. The source is a man between 25 and 39 years old in good health and CMV-seronegative. The chain recombines TRBV15 with TRBJ2-5; 9 nucleotides match TRBD2. The CDR3 loop is CATSRVSGGPKETQYF. The CDR3 nucleotides read TGTGCCACCAGCAGAGTCAGCGGGGGGCCAAAAGAGACCCAGTACTTC.